The 7 T cell receptor beta chains in this list originate from one sample, sequenced in a study of CD8+CD57+ T cells in acquired aplastic anemia. The authors sequenced patients whose flow cytometry had shown CD8+CD57+ cell expansion. CDR3 and TCR beta VDJ profiling relied on a genomic DNA template. TCRdb fed the reads into MiXCR, producing one record per CDR3 protein. The table shows some 160,000 distinct CDR3 sequences, with approximately 51% occurring only once. The sequenced material came from sorted CD4+, CD8+, or CD8+CD57+ T cells (not recorded which) from PBMCs. The receptor set was obtained from a human donor with aplastic anemia.

This clonotype was observed a few times. The V and J genes are TRBV10-1 and TRBJ2-5, with 7 nucleotides matching TRBD2. This CDR3 has 15 amino acids. From germline, CDR1 is WNHNN and CDR2 SYGVQD (reference sequence). The V and J ends lost 6 bases and 1 base, in that order; junction bases with no gene match: 8. CDR3 nucleotide sequence: TGCGCCAGCAGCGGGACTAACGACTGCCAAGAGACCCAGTACTTC. It translates to CASSGTNDCQETQYF.

The genes are TRBV28 and TRBJ2-5, with D perhaps TRBD2 (6 bases). V was pared by 6 bases and J by 0 bases, with 17 bases between. Germline V gene sequence: CDR1 MDHEN, CDR2 SYDVKM. The length of the CDR3 is 16 residues. The CDR3 region is CASSLGDWRYQETQYF. DNA for the CDR3: TGTGCCAGCAGCCTTGGGGACTGGAGGTACCAAGAGACCCAGTACTTC.

This clonotype appeared many times. V is TRBV20-1 and J is TRBJ1-6; D is unresolved. Trimming left V 5 bases short and J 9 bases short, with 17 bases between. Germline V CDR1 and CDR2: DFQATT, SNEGSKA (reference sequence). This CDR3 region has 14 residues. The DNA of the CDR3 is TGCAGTGCTCCAGCCCCGGGCTCCGGTTCACCCCTCCACTTT. Protein sequence: CSAPAPGSGSPLHF.

This clonotype was observed a handful of times. The gene calls are TRBV6-1 and TRBJ1-1, with D perhaps matching TRBD1 (6 bases). V was pared by 5 bases and J by 8 bases, with 18 bases between. Germline-derived CDR1 and CDR2 are MNHNS and SASEGT. This CDR3 has 14 amino acids. The DNA of the CDR3 is TGTGCCAGCAGTTTCGATGGACAGTCTAAGGAAGCTTTCTTT. Its translation is CASSFDGQSKEAFF.

The chain has TRBV19 and TRBJ2-6, with D unclear. The CDR3 has 12 amino acids. V dropped 10 bases and J dropped 0 bases, with 4 bases sitting between them. Germline V gene data show CDR1 as LNHDA and CDR2 as SQIVND (reference sequence). CDR3: CATHSGANVLTF. In nucleotides, the CDR3 is TGTGCCACTCACTCTGGGGCCAACGTCCTGACTTTC.

The CDR3 DNA sequence: TGTGCCAGCAGCGACGGGACAGGGGTGGGCTATGGCTACACCTTC. Protein product: CASSDGTGVGYGYTF. J is TRBJ1-2 and V is TRBV7-4; 10 bases line up with TRBD1. V trimming: 5 bases; J trimming: 4 bases; junction bases outside the gene matches: 7. Germline CDR1 and CDR2: SGHVT and SQSDAQ. The CDR3 is 15 residues long.

The J gene is TRBJ2-5, the V gene TRBV19; either TRBD1 or TRBD2 may fit D (5 bases each). V was cut by 7 bases and J by 7 bases, with 16 bases left in between. CDR3 length: 13 amino acids. CDR1 is LNHDA and CDR2 is SQIVND in the germline V gene (reference sequence). CDR3 sequence reads: CASKMQGGGTQYF. The CDR3 bases are TGTGCCAGTAAAATGCAGGGTGGAGGGACCCAGTACTTC.